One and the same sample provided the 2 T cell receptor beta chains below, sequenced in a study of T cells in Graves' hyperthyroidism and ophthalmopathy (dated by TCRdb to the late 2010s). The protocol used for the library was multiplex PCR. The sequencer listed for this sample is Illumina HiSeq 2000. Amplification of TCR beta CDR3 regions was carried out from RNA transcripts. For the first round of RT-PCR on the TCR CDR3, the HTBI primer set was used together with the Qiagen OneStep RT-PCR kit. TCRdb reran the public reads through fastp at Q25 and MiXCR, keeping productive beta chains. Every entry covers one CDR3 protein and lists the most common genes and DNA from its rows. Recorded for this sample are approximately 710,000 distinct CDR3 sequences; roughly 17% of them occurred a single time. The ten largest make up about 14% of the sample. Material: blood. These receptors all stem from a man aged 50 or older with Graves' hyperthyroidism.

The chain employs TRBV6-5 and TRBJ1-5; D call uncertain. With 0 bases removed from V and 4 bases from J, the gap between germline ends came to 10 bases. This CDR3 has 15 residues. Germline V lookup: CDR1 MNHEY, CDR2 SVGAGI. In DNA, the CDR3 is TGTGCCAGCAGTTACTCGAGACACCCAAATCAGCCCCAGCATTTT. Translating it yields CASSYSRHPNQPQHF.

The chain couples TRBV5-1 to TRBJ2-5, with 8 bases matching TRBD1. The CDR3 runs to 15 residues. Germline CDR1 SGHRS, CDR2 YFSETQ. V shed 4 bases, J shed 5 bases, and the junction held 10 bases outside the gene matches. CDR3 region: CASSEAGTGGETQYF. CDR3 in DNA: TGCGCCAGCAGCGAAGCCGGGACAGGAGGGGAGACCCAGTACTTC.